The 8 T cell receptor beta chains given below trace back to one sample, sequenced in a study of cytomegalovirus exposure and HLA in healthy donors. It was with 60 Vbeta and 13 Jbeta primers that the PCR ran. Sequencing was performed with immunoSEQ multiplex PCR; in TCRdb, only in-frame clones are kept and a portion is missing. Of about 200,000 clones in the sample, over 75% were seen once. The sequenced material came from PBMCs. The receptors come from a boy between 2 and 10 years old in good health and CMV-seronegative.

The chain uses TRBV2 and TRBJ2-2; no definite D call. The germline V and J ends were trimmed by 6 bases and 8 bases, with 10 bases remaining between them. In germline, CDR1 is SNHLY, CDR2 FYNNEI. This CDR3 region has 12 residues. CDR3 DNA sequence: TGTGCCAGCAGATTCGCTATGGGGGAGCTGTTTTTT. Amino acid sequence: CASRFAMGELFF.

The chain combines TRBV4-1 with TRBJ2-3, with 7 nucleotides matching TRBD1. CDR3 length: 15 amino acids. With V trimmed by 0 bases and J by 3 bases, 3 bases remained unmatched. CDR1 and CDR2 (germline): MGHRA, YSYEKL. The CDR3 DNA follows: TGCGCCAGCAGCCAAGAGGAACAGGGGACAGATACGCAGTATTTT. The encoded protein is CASSQEEQGTDTQYF.

This clone came up a few times. The chain carries TRBV7-9 and TRBJ1-3; TRBD1 aligns across 8 bases. Germline V gene sequence: CDR1 SEHNR, CDR2 FQNEAQ (reference sequence). This CDR3 is built from 17 residues. Trimming removed 0 bases from V and 4 bases from J; junction bases left unmatched: 8. DNA of the CDR3: TGTGCCAGCAGCTTAGCCCCCGGGACAGGTTGGGGAAACACCATATATTTT. It codes for CASSLAPGTGWGNTIYF.

About this clone: Additional DNA sequences in this sample encode the identical CDR3. The chain combines TRBV7-2 with TRBJ2-3; D gene ambiguous. Trimming left V 3 bases short and J 3 bases short, with 4 bases between. Germline values: CDR1 SGHTA, CDR2 FQGNSA. The CDR3 runs 12 residues. CDR3 sequence (DNA): TGTGCCAGCAGCTTCGGTACAGATACGCAGTATTTT. Translating it yields CASSFGTDTQYF.

The CDR3 sequence is CASSLLAGGPPKETQYF. DNA for the CDR3: TGTGCCAGCAGTTTATTAGCGGGGGGGCCCCCCAAAGAGACCCAGTACTTC. The chain carries TRBV2 and TRBJ2-5, with 11 nucleotides matching TRBD2. CDR3 size: 17 residues. Looked up from germline, CDR1 is SNHLY and CDR2 is FYNNEI. The V gene end was trimmed by 5 bases and the J gene end by 3 bases; junction bases not matched to a gene: 11.

This clone was seen a handful of times. The chain employs TRBV4-2 and TRBJ2-3, with unresolved D. The germline V and J ends were trimmed by 1 base and 4 bases, with 9 bases remaining between them. The CDR3 has 14 amino acids. Germline CDR1 reads LGHNA; CDR2 reads YNFKEQ. CDR3 sequence: CASSQGIEADTQYF. The DNA for the CDR3 is TGTGCCAGCAGCCAAGGTATAGAGGCAGATACGCAGTATTTT.

The chain carries TRBV19 and TRBJ2-5; TRBD1 matches at 8 bases. V was clipped by 4 bases and J by 5 bases; unmatched bases: 0. CDR3 size: 12 residues. Per germline, CDR1 LNHDA and CDR2 SQIVND (reference sequence). The CDR3 DNA is TGTGCCAGTAGTAGGGACAGGGAGACCCAGTACTTC. It yields the protein CASSRDRETQYF.

J is TRBJ2-3 and V is TRBV27; 8 bases agree with TRBD2. The CDR3 loop spans 17 amino acids. Germline CDR1 is MNHEY and CDR2 is SMNVEV (reference sequence). J gave up 1 base and V 2 bases, and 8 bases lay outside the gene matches. In nucleotides, the CDR3 is TGTGCCAGCAGTTTAGGCCCCCGGGGGGGCGGCACAGATACGCAGTATTTT. It codes for CASSLGPRGGGTDTQYF.